This entry is about one T cell receptor beta chain. Its antigen is unknown. Base qualities are not provided; no much larger clone lies one nucleotide away. The immunoSEQ Assay, a bias-controlled multiplex PCR, was used to amplify TCRbeta CDR3 regions from genomic DNA. For the original study's pipeline: Within the assay, amplification of reference gene primers was used to estimate how many nucleated cells each sample contained. Sequence reads were collapsed and filtered to measure the absolute abundance of every unique TCRbeta CDR3 rearrangement. For each sample, productive Simpson clonality was calculated by taking the square root of Simpson's diversity index across productive rearrangements. TCRdb retrieved this table from immuneACCESS and kept in-frame rearrangements only. Not all clones are present; in checked studies, unresolved V genes account for under half, and no reason is known for the remainder. V and J calls plus clone size are reproduced from that table; the DNA served to infer D and trimming. Recorded for this sample are 250,000 or so clones; 80% to 85% of them occurred a single time. The ten largest clonotypes hold approximately 3.6% of the sample.

This sample was taken from a study of blood T cell repertoires in COVID-19 (dated by TCRdb to 2018 to 2020). Concerning the study at large: The collaborator samples originated in the United States, Italy and Spain and spanned the acute and convalescent phases of COVID-19. The material from the prospective study consisted of cDNA or gDNA derived from T cells, B-cell-depleted T cells, or PBMCs. Deeply sampled blood TCRbeta repertoires from subjects exposed to, actively infected with, or recovered from COVID-19 were included in the dataset. The repertoires were released in a freely available public database meant as a resource for research on the immune response to SARS-CoV-2. Samples came from the ongoing ImmuneRACE study (first 160 participants) plus 1,254 subjects from 6 global collaborators. Nearly every sample came with metadata listing a de-identified subject ID, COVID-19 status, age in years and sex. HLA class I and class II types, where available, came from metadata supplied by the sample provider rather than from assay-based typing.

What the research found in general, with its limitations: Clinical and demographic metadata were provided uncurated, with the amount varying by source and participant.

Trimming removed 0 bases from V and 9 bases from J, leaving 9 bases between the germline ends. Sequences MNHEY (CDR1) and SVGAGI (CDR2) are obtained from the germline V gene. Measured from the cysteine to the phenylalanine, the CDR3 is 13 residues long. The read is trimmed to its CDR3 DNA, 39 bases read in frame from base 1. Participants in the prospective study were aged 18 to 89 years, lived in 24 United States geographic areas, and enrolled through a virtual design. In the prospective study, cohorts were assigned on the basis of participant-reported clinical history obtained from a screening survey and a study questionnaire. ImmuneRACE Cohort 3 recovered participants were defined by two consecutive negative NP/OP PCR tests, healthcare professional clearance, or symptom resolution. Mobile phlebotomists in the prospective study collected whole blood, serum and a nasopharyngeal or oropharyngeal swab from every participant. Additional blood draws and questionnaires over an approximately two-month period could optionally be provided by prospective study participants. Prospective study blood samples were shipped either frozen or at room temperature before DNA extraction.

This receptor was obtained from a man aged 50-59 years who had recovered from COVID-19. The sequenced sample was PBMCs or T cells enriched from blood (not recorded which). The sequence links TRBV6-5 to TRBJ1-3; TRBD1 is a weak D gene call, 5 bases matching. The CDR3 protein is CASSYSRGGTIYF. The sequence in DNA is TGTGCCAGCAGTTACTCGAGGGGAGGCACCATATATTTT.